This T cell receptor (beta chain) was documented in a study of technical replicates of blood from several donors. TCRdb keeps only in-frame clones here, not all; method: immunoSEQ multiplex PCR. The repertoire includes 65,000 to 80,000 clones, 95% to 97% of them detected once, and about 0.26% sits in the top ten. V lost 1 base and J lost 3; bases outside the gene matches: 4. Looked up from germline, CDR1 is SGHVS and CDR2 is FQNEAQ. This CDR3 has 15 residues. The sequencing input was T cells isolated from PBMCs. The genes are TRBV7-8 and TRBJ1-2, with 8 bases identical to TRBD1. The TCR sequence derives from a human donor in good health. The CDR3 DNA is TGTGCCAGCAGCTTAGATGGACAGGGCCACTATGGCTACACCTTC. Its protein is CASSLDGQGHYGYTF.